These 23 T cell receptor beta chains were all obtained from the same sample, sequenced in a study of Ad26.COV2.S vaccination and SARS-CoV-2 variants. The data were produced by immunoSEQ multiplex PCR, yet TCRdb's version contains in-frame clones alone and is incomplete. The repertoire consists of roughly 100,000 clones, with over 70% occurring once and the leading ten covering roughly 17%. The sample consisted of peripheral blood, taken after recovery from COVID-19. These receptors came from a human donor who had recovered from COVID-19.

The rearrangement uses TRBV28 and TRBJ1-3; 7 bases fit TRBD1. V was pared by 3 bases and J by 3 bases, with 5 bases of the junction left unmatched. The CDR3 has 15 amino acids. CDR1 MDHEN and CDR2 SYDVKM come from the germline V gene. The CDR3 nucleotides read TGTGCCAGCAGTTTGGGGGGGACAGTTGGAAACACCATATATTTT. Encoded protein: CASSLGGTVGNTIYF.

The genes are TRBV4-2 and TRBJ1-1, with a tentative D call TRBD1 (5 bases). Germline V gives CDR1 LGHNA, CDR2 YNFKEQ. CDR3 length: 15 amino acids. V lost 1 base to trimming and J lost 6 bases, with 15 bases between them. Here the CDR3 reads CASSQGAQGLAEAFF. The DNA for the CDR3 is TGTGCCAGCAGCCAAGGGGCGCAGGGTTTAGCTGAAGCTTTCTTT.

CDR3 protein: CASSPGTGMRQFF. Written as DNA, the CDR3 is TGTGCCAGCAGCCCCGGGACAGGGATGAGGCAGTTCTTC. This chain connects TRBV28 to TRBJ2-1, with TRBD1 matching 9 bases. CDR3 size: 13 residues. V shed 6 bases and J 12 bases; nucleotides not matched to a gene: 9. CDR1 is MDHEN, CDR2 SYDVKM, per germline. The complete variable domain, with remaining parts taken from reference TRBV28 and TRBJ2-1, reads DVKVTQSSRYLVKRTGEKVFLECVQDMDHENMFWYRQDPGLGLRLIYFSYDVKMKEKGDIPEGYSVSREKKERFSLILESASTNQTSMYLCASSPGTGMRQFFGPGTRLTVL.

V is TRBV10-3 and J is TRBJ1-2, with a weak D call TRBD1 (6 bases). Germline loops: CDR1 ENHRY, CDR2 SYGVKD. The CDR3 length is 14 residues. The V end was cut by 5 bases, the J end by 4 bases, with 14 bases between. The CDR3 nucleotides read TGTGCCATCAGTTCAGGGGCTTCGGGCTATGGCTACACCTTC. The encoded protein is CAISSGASGYGYTF.

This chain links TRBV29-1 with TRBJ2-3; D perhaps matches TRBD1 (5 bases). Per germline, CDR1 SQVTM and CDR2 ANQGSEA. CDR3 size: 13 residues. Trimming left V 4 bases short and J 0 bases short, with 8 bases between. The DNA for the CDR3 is TGCAGCGTTGTAGGGGCTAGCACAGATACGCAGTATTTT. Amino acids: CSVVGASTDTQYF.

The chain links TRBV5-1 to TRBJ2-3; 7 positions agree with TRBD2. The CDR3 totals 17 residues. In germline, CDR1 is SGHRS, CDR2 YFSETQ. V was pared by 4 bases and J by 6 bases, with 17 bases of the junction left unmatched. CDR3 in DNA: TGCGCCAGCAGCCGGTCAAACTACTCGGGGGAGGGTGATACGCAGTATTTT. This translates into CASSRSNYSGEGDTQYF.

CDR3 sequence: CASSEGQGVGETQYF. In DNA, the CDR3 is TGTGCCAGCAGTGAAGGTCAGGGGGTGGGGGAGACCCAGTACTTC. The V gene is TRBV2, the J gene TRBJ2-5; 7 bases are shared with TRBD1. Unmatched junction bases numbered 7, after V lost 1 base and J lost 5 bases. The CDR3 has 15 amino acids. CDR1 is SNHLY, CDR2 FYNNEI, per germline.

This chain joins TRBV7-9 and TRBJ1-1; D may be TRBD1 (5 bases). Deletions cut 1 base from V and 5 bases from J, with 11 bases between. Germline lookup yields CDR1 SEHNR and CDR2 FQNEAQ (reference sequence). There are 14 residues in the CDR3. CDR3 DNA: TGTGCCAGCAGCTTAGATCGGGGCGTTACTGAAGCTTTCTTT. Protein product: CASSLDRGVTEAFF. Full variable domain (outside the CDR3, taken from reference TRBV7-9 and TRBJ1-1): DTGVSQNPRHKITKRGQNVTFRCDPISEHNRLYWYRQTLGQGPEFLTYFQNEAQLEKSRLLSDRFSAERPKGSFSTLEIQRTEQGDSAMYLCASSLDRGVTEAFFGQGTRLTVV.

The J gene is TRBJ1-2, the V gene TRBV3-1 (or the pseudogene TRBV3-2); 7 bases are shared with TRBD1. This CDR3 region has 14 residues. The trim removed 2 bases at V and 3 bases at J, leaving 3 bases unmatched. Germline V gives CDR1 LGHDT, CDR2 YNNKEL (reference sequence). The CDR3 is CASSQQGVDYGYTF. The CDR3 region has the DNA TGTGCCAGCAGCCAACAGGGGGTTGACTATGGCTACACCTTC.

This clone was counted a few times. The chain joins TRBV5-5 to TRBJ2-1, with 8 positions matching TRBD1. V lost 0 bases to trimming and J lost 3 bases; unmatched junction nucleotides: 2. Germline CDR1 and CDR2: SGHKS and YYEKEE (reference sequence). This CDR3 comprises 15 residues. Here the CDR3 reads CASSLEGQDYNEQFF. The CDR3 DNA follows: TGTGCCAGCAGCTTGGAGGGACAGGACTACAATGAGCAGTTCTTC.

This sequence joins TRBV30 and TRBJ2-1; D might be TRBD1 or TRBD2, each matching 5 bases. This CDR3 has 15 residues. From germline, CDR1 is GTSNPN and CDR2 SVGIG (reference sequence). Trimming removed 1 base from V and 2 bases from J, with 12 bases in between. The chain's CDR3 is CAWSGGRGPYNEQFF. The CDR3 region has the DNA TGTGCCTGGAGTGGGGGTCGGGGCCCCTACAATGAGCAGTTCTTC.

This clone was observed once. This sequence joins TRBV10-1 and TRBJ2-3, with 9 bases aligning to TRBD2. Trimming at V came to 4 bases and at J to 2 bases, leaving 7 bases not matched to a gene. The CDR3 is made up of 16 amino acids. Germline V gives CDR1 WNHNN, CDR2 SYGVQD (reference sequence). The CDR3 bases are TGCGCCAGCAGTGGTCCTAGCGGGGAGATCACAGATACGCAGTATTTT. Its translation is CASSGPSGEITDTQYF.

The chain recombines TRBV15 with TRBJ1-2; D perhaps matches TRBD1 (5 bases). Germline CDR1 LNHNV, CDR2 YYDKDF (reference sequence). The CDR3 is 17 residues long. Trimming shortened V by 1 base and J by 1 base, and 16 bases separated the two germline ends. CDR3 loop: CATSRVPARQNNYGYTF. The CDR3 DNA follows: TGTGCCACCAGCAGAGTCCCAGCTAGACAGAATAACTATGGCTACACCTTC.

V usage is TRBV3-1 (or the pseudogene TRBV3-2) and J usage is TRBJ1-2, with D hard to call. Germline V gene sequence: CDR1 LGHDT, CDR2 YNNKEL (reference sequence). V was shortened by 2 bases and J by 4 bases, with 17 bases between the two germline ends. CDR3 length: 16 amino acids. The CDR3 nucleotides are TGTGCCAGCAGCCAACCGGCTGCACCATGGAGCTATGGCTACACCTTC. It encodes CASSQPAAPWSYGYTF.

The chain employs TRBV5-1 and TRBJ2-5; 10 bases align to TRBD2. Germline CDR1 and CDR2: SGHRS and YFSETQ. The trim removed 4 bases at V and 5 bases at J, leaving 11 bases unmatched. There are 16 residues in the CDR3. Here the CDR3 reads CASSTPSGGAEETQYF. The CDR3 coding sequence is TGCGCCAGCAGCACCCCCAGCGGGGGGGCCGAGGAGACCCAGTACTTC.

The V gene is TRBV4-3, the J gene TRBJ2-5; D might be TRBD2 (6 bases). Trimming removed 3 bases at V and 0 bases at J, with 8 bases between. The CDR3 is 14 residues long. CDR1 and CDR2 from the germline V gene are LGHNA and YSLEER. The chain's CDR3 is CASSQAGYQETQYF. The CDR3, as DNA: TGCGCCAGCAGCCAGGCGGGGTACCAAGAGACCCAGTACTTC.

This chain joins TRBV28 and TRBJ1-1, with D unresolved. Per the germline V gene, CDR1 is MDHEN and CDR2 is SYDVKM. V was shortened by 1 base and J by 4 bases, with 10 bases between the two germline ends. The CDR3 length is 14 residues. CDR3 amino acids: CASSLYGVSTEAFF. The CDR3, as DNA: TGTGCCAGCAGTTTATATGGGGTATCCACTGAAGCTTTCTTT.

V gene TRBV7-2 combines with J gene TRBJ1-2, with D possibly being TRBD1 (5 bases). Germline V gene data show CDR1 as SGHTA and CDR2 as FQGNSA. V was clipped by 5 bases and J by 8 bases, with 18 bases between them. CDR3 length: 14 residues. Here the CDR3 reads CASSPQGDARGYTF. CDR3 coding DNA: TGTGCCAGCAGCCCCCAGGGCGACGCGCGGGGCTACACCTTC.

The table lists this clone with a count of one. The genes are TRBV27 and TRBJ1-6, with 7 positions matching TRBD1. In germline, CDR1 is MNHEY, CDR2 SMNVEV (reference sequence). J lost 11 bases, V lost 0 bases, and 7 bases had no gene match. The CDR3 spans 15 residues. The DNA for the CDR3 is TGTGCCAGCAGTTTATCCTACCGACAGGGTCCACCCCTCCACTTT. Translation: CASSLSYRQGPPLHF.

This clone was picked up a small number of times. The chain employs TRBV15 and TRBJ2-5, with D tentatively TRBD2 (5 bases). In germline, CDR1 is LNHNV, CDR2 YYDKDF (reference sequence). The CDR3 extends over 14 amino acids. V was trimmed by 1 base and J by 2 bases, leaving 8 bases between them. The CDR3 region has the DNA TGTGCCACCAGCAGAGTAACGGGACAAGAGACCCAGTACTTC. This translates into CATSRVTGQETQYF. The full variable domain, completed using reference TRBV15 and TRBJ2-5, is DAMVIQNPRYQVTQFGKPVTLSCSQTLNHNVMYWYQQKSSQAPKLLFHYYDKDFNNEADTPDNFQSRRPNTSFCFLDIRSPGLGDTAMYLCATSRVTGQETQYFGPGTRLLVL.

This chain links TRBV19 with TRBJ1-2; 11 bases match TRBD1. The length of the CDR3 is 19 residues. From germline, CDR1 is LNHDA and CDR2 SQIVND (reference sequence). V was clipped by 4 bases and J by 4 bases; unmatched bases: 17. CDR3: CASSTLGQGAYLTTYGYTF. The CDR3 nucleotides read TGTGCCAGTAGTACTCTTGGACAGGGGGCCTACTTAACCACCTATGGCTACACCTTC.

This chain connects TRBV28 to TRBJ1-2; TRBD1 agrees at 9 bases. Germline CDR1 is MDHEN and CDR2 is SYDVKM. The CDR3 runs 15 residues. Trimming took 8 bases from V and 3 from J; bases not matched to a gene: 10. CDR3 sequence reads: CASRDRARGYYGYTF. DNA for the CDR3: TGTGCCAGCCGGGACAGGGCTAGGGGATACTATGGCTACACCTTC.

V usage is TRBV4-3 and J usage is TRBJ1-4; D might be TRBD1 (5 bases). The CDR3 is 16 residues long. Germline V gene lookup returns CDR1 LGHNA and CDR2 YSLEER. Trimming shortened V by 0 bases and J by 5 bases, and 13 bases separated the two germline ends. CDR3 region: CASSQDYGGWNEKLFF. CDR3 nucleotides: TGCGCCAGCAGCCAAGATTATGGGGGGTGGAATGAAAAACTGTTTTTT.